These T cell receptor beta chains were read from a single sample in a study of blood T cell repertoires in COVID-19. Assay used: immunoSEQ multiplex PCR; TCRdb lists only in-frame clones, some missing. The data show approximately 250,000 clones, around 86% seen once. The specimen was peripheral blood. The source of these receptors is a woman aged 60-70 years who had recovered from COVID-19. Each CDR3 is given with its conserved first and last residue. A D gene is named only where the DNA matches it firmly. Not all rows give a size; the values are once, few, many and, for expanded clones, a class.

J gene | V gene | clone size | D gene | CDR3 protein | CDR3 DNA
TRBJ1-2 | TRBV5-1 | NA | TRBD1 | CASSLAETGVLDGYTF | TGCGCCAGCAGCTTGGCCGAGACAGGGGTCCTCGATGGCTACACCTTC
TRBJ1-2 | TRBV7-2 | NA | NA | CASSIDRPWDYGYTF | TGTGCCAGCAGTATCGACAGGCCCTGGGACTATGGCTACACCTTC
TRBJ2-5 | TRBV6-5 | NA | TRBD1 | CASSLTGQGETQYF | TGTGCCAGCAGCTTAACGGGACAGGGAGAGACCCAGTACTTC
TRBJ2-1 | TRBV7-3 | once | TRBD1 | CASSSRTGDYNEQFF | TGTGCCAGCAGCTCCCGGACAGGCGACTACAATGAGCAGTTCTTC
TRBJ1-3 | TRBV7-9 | NA | NA | CASSPFFGQSASGNTIYF | TGTGCCAGCAGCCCATTCTTTGGGCAGTCAGCCTCTGGAAACACCATATATTTT
TRBJ1-1 | TRBV2 | few | TRBD1 | CASSRREAGGTEAFF | TGTGCCAGCAGCCGTCGTGAGGCAGGGGGCACTGAAGCTTTCTTT
TRBJ2-3 | TRBV7-2 | many | TRBD2 | CASSFYASGSTDTQYF | TGTGCCAGCAGCTTTTACGCTAGCGGTAGCACAGATACGCAGTATTTT
TRBJ2-7 | TRBV4-1 | once | TRBD1 | CASSQGGDRSYEQYF | TGCGCCAGCAGCCAAGGGGGGGACAGGTCCTACGAGCAGTACTTC
TRBJ2-5 | TRBV28 | NA | NA | CASGDGGANLQETQYF | TGTGCCAGCGGGGATGGGGGGGCCAACCTCCAAGAGACCCAGTACTTC
TRBJ2-2 | TRBV9 | NA | NA | CASHGQNTGELFF | TGTGCCAGCCACGGACAGAACACCGGGGAGCTGTTTTTT
TRBJ1-5 | TRBV19 | once | NA | CASSATGGNQPQHF | TGTGCCAGTAGTGCCACCGGGGGCAATCAGCCCCAGCATTTT
TRBJ1-1 | TRBV7-2 | once | NA | CASSQNREGTEAFF | TGTGCCAGCAGCCAAAACAGGGAAGGCACTGAAGCTTTCTTT
TRBJ1-2 | TRBV4-1 | NA | TRBD1 | CASSQAGQGIYGYTF | TGCGCCAGCAGCCAAGCGGGACAGGGGATCTATGGCTACACCTTC
TRBJ2-1 | TRBV20-1 | NA | NA | CSALYYNEQFF | TGCAGTGCTCTGTATTACAATGAGCAGTTCTTC
TRBJ2-3 | TRBV7-3 | NA | TRBD2 | CASSQRLAGGIDTQYF | TGTGCCAGCAGCCAGCGACTAGCGGGGGGTATTGATACGCAGTATTTT
TRBJ2-1 | TRBV9 | NA | NA | CASSVGSSYNEQFF | TGTGCCAGCAGCGTAGGCAGCTCCTACAATGAGCAGTTCTTC
TRBJ1-3 | TRBV28 | NA | NA | CASSSPLPSSGNTIYF | TGTGCCAGCAGTTCACCCCTACCTAGCTCTGGAAACACCATATATTTT
TRBJ1-2 | TRBV2 | NA | NA | CASKAQAEGGYTF | TGTGCCAGCAAGGCCCAGGCCGAGGGTGGCTACACCTTC
TRBJ1-5 | TRBV28 | NA | NA | CASGRGGYNQPQHF | TGTGCCTCAGGTAGGGGGGGTTACAATCAGCCCCAGCATTTT
TRBJ1-4 | TRBV10-3 | NA | TRBD1 | CAISDGTGSEKLFF | TGTGCCATCAGTGACGGGACAGGTTCTGAAAAACTGTTTTTT
TRBJ1-3 | TRBV6-2/TRBV6-3 | NA | NA | CASSPTGRGNTIYF | TGTGCCAGCAGCCCAACAGGGCGCGGAAACACCATATATTTT
TRBJ2-1 | TRBV19 | NA | TRBD1 | CASTARTGGNEQFF | TGTGCCAGTACAGCCCGGACAGGGGGGAATGAGCAGTTCTTC
TRBJ2-7 | TRBV7-8 | NA | NA | CASTLRGRGPYEQYF | TGTGCCAGCACCTTGCGGGGGCGAGGCCCCTACGAGCAGTACTTC
TRBJ2-5 | TRBV28 | NA | TRBD1 | CASITTGTGQETQYF | TGTGCCAGCATCACCACCGGGACAGGGCAAGAGACCCAGTACTTC
TRBJ1-1 | TRBV5-8 | NA | NA | CASSPRSTEAFF | TGTGCCAGCAGCCCCCGGAGCACTGAAGCTTTCTTT
TRBJ2-2 | TRBV4-2 | NA | NA | CASSQGQGGTGELFF | TGTGCCAGCAGCCAAGGCCAGGGGGGAACCGGGGAGCTGTTTTTT
TRBJ1-1 | TRBV19 | NA | NA | CASNGDRRNTEAFF | TGTGCCAGTAACGGGGATCGCCGGAACACTGAAGCTTTCTTT
TRBJ2-7 | TRBV7-8 | NA | TRBD2 | CASSPSRGGPSYEQYF | TGTGCCAGCAGCCCGAGCCGCGGGGGGCCTTCCTACGAGCAGTACTTC
TRBJ1-4 | TRBV5-5 | NA | TRBD1 | CASSLAGTDGEKLFF | TGTGCCAGCAGCTTGGCCGGGACAGATGGAGAAAAACTGTTTTTT
TRBJ2-7 | TRBV24-1 | NA | TRBD1 | CATSDPTGSYEQYF | TGTGCCACCAGTGACCCGACAGGGTCCTACGAGCAGTACTTC
TRBJ1-5 | TRBV2 | NA | TRBD1 | CASRARQGRMGNQPQHF | TGTGCCAGCAGGGCCCGACAGGGTAGGATGGGCAATCAGCCCCAGCATTTT
TRBJ2-3 | TRBV29-1 | NA | TRBD2 | CSVPTGSGGADTQYF | TGCAGCGTGCCAACTGGTAGCGGGGGGGCAGATACGCAGTATTTT
TRBJ1-6 | TRBV7-2 | NA | TRBD1 | CASSPGTGASPLHF | TGTGCCAGCAGCCCCGGGACAGGGGCTTCACCCCTCCACTTT
TRBJ1-2 | TRBV7-9 | NA | TRBD1 | CASSLRGLDGYTF | TGTGCCAGCAGCTTAAGGGGGCTGGATGGCTACACCTTC
TRBJ1-6 | TRBV3-1/TRBV3-2 | NA | NA | CASSQEGASPLHF | TGTGCCAGCAGCCAAGAGGGGGCTTCACCCCTCCACTTT
TRBJ1-4 | TRBV6-1 | few | NA | CASSEGARLGLFF | TGTGCCAGCAGTGAAGGGGCCCGGCTGGGACTGTTTTTT
TRBJ2-3 | TRBV11-2 | NA | TRBD1 | CASSANLPGGDTQYF | TGTGCCAGCAGCGCTAACCTCCCAGGGGGCGATACGCAGTATTTT
TRBJ2-7 | TRBV6-4 | NA | NA | CASSLDSNSYEQYF | TGTGCCAGCAGTCTGGACAGTAATTCCTACGAGCAGTACTTC
TRBJ2-7 | TRBV28 | NA | NA | CASSLLSYEQYF | TGTGCCAGCAGTTTACTTTCCTACGAGCAGTACTTC
TRBJ2-2 | TRBV9 | NA | NA | CASSRGTSKSGELFF | TGTGCCAGCAGTAGAGGGACATCTAAGTCCGGGGAGCTGTTTTTT
TRBJ1-5 | TRBV18 | once | NA | CASSPEDVRVYQPQHF | TGTGCCAGCTCACCAGAGGATGTGCGGGTGTACCAGCCCCAGCATTTT
TRBJ2-1 | TRBV7-2 | NA | NA | CASSLISGYNEQFF | TGTGCCAGCAGCTTAATTAGCGGCTACAATGAGCAGTTCTTC
TRBJ2-5 | TRBV11-2 | NA | NA | CASSLRAGQETQYF | TGTGCCAGCAGCTTAAGGGCAGGGCAAGAGACCCAGTACTTC
TRBJ2-1 | TRBV19 | once | NA | CASGSEVKEQFF | TGTGCCAGTGGCTCGGAGGTTAAGGAGCAGTTCTTC
TRBJ2-1 | TRBV29-1 | NA | NA | CSVSPLTQEQFF | TGCAGCGTCTCTCCCCTAACTCAAGAGCAGTTCTTC
TRBJ1-4 | TRBV29-1 | NA | TRBD1 | CSVKTGGFNEKLFF | TGCAGCGTCAAGACAGGGGGATTTAATGAAAAACTGTTTTTT
TRBJ2-1 | TRBV2 | NA | TRBD1 | CASRFDRGQNNEQFF | TGTGCCAGCAGATTCGACAGGGGGCAAAACAATGAGCAGTTCTTC
TRBJ2-1 | TRBV27 | NA | TRBD2 | CASSLLGGTSYNEQFF | TGTGCCAGCAGTTTATTGGGGGGGACGTCCTACAATGAGCAGTTCTTC
TRBJ1-5 | TRBV28 | NA | TRBD1 | CASSSGGQPQHF | TGTGCCAGCAGTTCAGGGGGACAGCCCCAGCATTTT
TRBJ2-7 | TRBV5-1 | NA | NA | CASSQNGGGSYEQYF | TGCGCCAGCAGCCAGAATGGGGGCGGCTCCTACGAGCAGTACTTC
TRBJ2-3 | TRBV9 | NA | NA | CASSPSLAGYTDTQYF | TGTGCCAGCAGCCCCTCCCTGGCGGGGTACACAGATACGCAGTATTTT
TRBJ1-3 | TRBV4-2 | NA | NA | CASSQDFTGEGNTIYF | TGTGCCAGCAGCCAAGATTTTACGGGTGAAGGAAACACCATATATTTT
TRBJ2-2 | TRBV18 | NA | TRBD1 | CASSPLRTGDTGELFF | TGTGCCAGCTCACCCCTCAGGACAGGGGACACCGGGGAGCTGTTTTTT
TRBJ2-7 | TRBV5-8 | NA | TRBD2 | CASSVTGGIGYEQYF | TGTGCCAGCAGCGTCACGGGGGGGATTGGCTACGAGCAGTACTTC
TRBJ2-7 | TRBV15 | NA | NA | CATSRDTRFSYEQYF | TGTGCCACCAGCAGAGATACGAGATTCTCCTACGAGCAGTACTTC
TRBJ2-3 | TRBV7-3 | NA | NA | CASSPELGGRTDTQYF | TGTGCCAGCAGCCCGGAACTTGGAGGCCGCACAGATACGCAGTATTTT
TRBJ2-1 | TRBV9 | NA | TRBD2 | CASSPSGGVSYNEQFF | TGTGCCAGCAGCCCTAGCGGGGGTGTATCGTACAATGAGCAGTTCTTC
TRBJ1-5 | TRBV19 | NA | NA | CASQQRDSNQPQHF | TGTGCCAGCCAGCAGAGGGATAGCAATCAGCCCCAGCATTTT
TRBJ1-2 | TRBV5-1 | NA | NA | CASSSDGLNYGYTF | TGCGCCAGCAGCTCGGACGGACTAAACTATGGCTACACCTTC
TRBJ1-6 | TRBV5-1 | NA | NA | CASSLEAQAPLHF | TGCGCCAGCAGCTTGGAAGCTCAGGCCCCCCTCCACTTT